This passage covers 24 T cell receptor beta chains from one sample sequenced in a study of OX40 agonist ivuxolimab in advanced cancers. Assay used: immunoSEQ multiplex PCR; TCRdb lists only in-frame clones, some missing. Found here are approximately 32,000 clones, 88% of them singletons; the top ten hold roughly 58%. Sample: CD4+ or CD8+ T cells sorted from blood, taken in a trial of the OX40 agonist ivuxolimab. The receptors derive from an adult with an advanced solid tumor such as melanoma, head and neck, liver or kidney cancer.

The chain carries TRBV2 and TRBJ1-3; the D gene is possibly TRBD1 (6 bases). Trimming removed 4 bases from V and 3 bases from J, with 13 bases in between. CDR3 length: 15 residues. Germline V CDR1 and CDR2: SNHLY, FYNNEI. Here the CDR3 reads CASSVEGHVGNTIYF. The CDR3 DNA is TGTGCCAGCAGTGTTGAGGGACACGTTGGAAACACCATATATTTT.

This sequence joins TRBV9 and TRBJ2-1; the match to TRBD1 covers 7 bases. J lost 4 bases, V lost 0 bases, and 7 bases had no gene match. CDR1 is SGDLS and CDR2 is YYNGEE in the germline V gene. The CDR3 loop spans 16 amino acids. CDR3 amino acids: CASSVAKGAAYNEQFF. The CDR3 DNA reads TGTGCCAGCAGCGTAGCAAAGGGGGCTGCTTACAATGAGCAGTTCTTC.

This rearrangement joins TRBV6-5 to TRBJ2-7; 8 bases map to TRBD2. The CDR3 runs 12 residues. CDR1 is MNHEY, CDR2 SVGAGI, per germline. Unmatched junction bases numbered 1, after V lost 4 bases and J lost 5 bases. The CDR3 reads CASSSGGDEQYF. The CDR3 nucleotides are TGTGCCAGCAGTTCGGGGGGGGACGAGCAGTACTTC.

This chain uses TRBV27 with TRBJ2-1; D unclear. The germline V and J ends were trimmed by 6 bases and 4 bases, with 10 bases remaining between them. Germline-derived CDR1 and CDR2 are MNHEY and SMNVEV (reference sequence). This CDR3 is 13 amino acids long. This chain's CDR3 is CASSQDGYNEQFF. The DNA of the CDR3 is TGTGCCAGCAGCCAAGACGGTTACAATGAGCAGTTCTTC.

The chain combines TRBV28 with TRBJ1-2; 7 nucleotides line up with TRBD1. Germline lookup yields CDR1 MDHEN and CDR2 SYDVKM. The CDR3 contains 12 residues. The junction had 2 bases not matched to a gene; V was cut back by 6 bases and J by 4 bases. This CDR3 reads CASRTGTYGYTF. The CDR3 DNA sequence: TGTGCCAGCAGGACAGGGACCTATGGCTACACCTTC.

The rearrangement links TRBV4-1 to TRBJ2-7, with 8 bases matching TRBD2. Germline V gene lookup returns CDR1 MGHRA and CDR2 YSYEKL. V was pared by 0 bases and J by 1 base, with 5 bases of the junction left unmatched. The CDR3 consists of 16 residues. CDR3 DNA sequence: TGCGCCAGCAGCCAAGATAGCGGGGTATCTTCCTACGAGCAGTACTTC. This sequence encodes CASSQDSGVSSYEQYF.

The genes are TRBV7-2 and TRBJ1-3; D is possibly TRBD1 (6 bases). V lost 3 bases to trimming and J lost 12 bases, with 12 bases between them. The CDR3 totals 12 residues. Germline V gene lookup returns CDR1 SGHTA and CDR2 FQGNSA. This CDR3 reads CASSLGETGIYF. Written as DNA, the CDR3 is TGTGCCAGCAGCTTGGGGGAGACAGGCATATATTTT. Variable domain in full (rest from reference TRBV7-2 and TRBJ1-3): GAGVSQSPSNKVTEKGKDVELRCDPISGHTALYWYRQSLGQGLEFLIYFQGNSAPDKSGLPSDRFSAERTGGSVSTLTIQRTQQEDSAVYLCASSLGETGIYFGEGSWLTVV.

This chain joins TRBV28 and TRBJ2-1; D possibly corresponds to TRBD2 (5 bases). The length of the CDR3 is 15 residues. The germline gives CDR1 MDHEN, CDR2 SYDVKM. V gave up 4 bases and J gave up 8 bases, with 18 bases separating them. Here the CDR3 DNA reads TGTGCCAGCAGTTACGTAAGGAGGTTGAGGGATGAGCAGTTCTTC. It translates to CASSYVRRLRDEQFF.

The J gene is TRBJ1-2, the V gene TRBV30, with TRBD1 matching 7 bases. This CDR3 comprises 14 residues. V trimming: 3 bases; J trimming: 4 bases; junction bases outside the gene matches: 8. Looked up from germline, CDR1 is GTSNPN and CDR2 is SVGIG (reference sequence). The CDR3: CAWSPPGGGYGYTF. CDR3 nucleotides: TGTGCCTGGAGCCCCCCAGGGGGAGGCTATGGCTACACCTTC.

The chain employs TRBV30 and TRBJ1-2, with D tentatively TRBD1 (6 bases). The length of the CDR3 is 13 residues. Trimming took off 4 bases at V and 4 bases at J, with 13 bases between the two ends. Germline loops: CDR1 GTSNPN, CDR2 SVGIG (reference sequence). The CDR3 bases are TGTGCCTGGACAGGGGTTGAGACCTATGGCTACACCTTC. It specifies CAWTGVETYGYTF.

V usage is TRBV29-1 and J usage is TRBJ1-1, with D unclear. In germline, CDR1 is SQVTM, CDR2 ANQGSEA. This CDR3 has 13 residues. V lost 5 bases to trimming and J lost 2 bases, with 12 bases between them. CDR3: CSVYLLGNTEAFF. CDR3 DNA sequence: TGCAGCGTTTATCTGCTGGGTAACACTGAAGCTTTCTTT.

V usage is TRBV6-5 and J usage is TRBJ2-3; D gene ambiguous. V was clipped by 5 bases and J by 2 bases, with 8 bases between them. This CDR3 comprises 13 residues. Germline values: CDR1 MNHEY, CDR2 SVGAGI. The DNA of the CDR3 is TGTGCCAGCAGTCCGAGAGTCACAGATACGCAGTATTTT. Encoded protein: CASSPRVTDTQYF.

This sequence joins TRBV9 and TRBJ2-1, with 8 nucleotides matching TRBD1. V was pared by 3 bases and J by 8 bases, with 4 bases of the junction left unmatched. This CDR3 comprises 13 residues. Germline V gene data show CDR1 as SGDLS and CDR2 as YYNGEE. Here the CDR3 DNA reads TGTGCCAGCAGCGGACAGGGGAGGCATGAGCAGTTCTTC. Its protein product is CASSGQGRHEQFF.

The CDR3 bases are TGCGCCAGCAGCTCCAGACAGGGTAACACTGAAGCTTTCTTT. Translation: CASSSRQGNTEAFF. This chain links TRBV5-1 with TRBJ1-1; 7 positions agree with TRBD1. There are 14 residues in the CDR3. Germline V gives CDR1 SGHRS, CDR2 YFSETQ. The V gene end was trimmed by 3 bases and the J gene end by 2 bases; junction bases not matched to a gene: 4.

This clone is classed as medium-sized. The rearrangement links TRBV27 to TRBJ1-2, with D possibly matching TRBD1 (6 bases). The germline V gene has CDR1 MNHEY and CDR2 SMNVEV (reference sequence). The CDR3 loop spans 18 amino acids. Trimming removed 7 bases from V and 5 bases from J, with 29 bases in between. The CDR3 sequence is CASTPSGANHLKSYGYTF. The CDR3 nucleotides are TGTGCCAGCACCCCGTCAGGGGCTAATCATCTGAAAAGTTATGGCTACACCTTC.

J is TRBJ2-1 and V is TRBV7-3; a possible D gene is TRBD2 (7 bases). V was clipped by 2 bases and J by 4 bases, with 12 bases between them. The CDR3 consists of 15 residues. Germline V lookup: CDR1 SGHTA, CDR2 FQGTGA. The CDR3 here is CASSLGGAEYNEQFF. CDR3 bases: TGTGCCAGCAGCTTAGGGGGGGCGGAATACAATGAGCAGTTCTTC.

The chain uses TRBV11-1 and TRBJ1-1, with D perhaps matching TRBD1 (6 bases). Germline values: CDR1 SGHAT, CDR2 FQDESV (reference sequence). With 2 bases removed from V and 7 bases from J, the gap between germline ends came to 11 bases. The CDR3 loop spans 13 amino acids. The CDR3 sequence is CASSLKADSEAFF. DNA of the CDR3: TGTGCCAGCAGCTTAAAGGCGGACAGTGAAGCTTTCTTT. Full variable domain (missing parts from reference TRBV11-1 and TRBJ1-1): EAEVAQSPRYKITEKSQAVAFWCDPISGHATLYWYRQILGQGPELLVQFQDESVVDDSQLPKDRFSAERLKGVDSTLKIQPAELGDSAMYLCASSLKADSEAFFGQGTRLTVV.

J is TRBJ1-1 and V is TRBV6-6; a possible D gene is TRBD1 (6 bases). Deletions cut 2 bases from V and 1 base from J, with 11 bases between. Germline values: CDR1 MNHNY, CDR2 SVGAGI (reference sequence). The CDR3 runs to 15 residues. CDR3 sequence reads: CASSYPGHSNTEAFF. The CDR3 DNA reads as TGTGCCAGCAGTTACCCGGGACATTCGAACACTGAAGCTTTCTTT.

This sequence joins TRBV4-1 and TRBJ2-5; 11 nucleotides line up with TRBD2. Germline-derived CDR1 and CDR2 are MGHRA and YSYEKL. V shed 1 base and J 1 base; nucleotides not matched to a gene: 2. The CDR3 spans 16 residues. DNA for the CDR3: TGCGCCAGCAGCCAAGTTACTAGCGGGGGCCAAGAGACCCAGTACTTC. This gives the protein CASSQVTSGGQETQYF.

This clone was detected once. In nucleotides, the CDR3 is TGTGCCAGCAGTGAACAACAGCTAAAAGATACGCAGTATTTT. Residues: CASSEQQLKDTQYF. The rearrangement joins TRBV6-1 to TRBJ2-3, with D unclear. This CDR3 contains 14 residues. Deletions cut 2 bases from V and 5 bases from J, with 11 bases between. Germline CDR1 is MNHNS and CDR2 is SASEGT.

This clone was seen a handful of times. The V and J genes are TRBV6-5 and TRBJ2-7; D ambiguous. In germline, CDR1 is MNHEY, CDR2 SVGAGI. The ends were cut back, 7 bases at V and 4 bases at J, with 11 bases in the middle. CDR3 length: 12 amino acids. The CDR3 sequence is CASMSGPYEQYF. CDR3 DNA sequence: TGTGCCAGCATGAGTGGACCTTACGAGCAGTACTTC.

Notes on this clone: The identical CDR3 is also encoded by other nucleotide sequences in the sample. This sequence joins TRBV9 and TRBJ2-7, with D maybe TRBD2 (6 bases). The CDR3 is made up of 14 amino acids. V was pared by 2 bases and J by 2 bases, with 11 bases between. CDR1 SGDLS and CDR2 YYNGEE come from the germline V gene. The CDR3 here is CASSVGGGTYEQYF. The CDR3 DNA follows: TGTGCCAGCAGCGTGGGAGGAGGAACCTACGAGCAGTACTTC.

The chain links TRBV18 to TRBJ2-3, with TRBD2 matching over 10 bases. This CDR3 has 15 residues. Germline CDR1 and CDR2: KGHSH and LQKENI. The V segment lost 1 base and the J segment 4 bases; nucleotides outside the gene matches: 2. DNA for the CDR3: TGTGCCAGCTCACCACTAGCGGGGGGACCAGATACGCAGTATTTT. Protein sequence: CASSPLAGGPDTQYF.

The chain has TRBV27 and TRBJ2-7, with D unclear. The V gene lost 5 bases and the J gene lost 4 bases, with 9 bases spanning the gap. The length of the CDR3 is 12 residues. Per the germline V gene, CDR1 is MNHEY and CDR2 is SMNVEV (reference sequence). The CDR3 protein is CASSPPGYEQYF. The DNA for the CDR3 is TGTGCCAGCAGTCCCCCGGGTTACGAGCAGTACTTC.